This record concerns one T cell receptor beta chain sequence. Clones were read by immunoSEQ multiplex PCR, and TCRdb kept only the in-frame ones, dropping some. In the table there are some 150,000 clones, about 93% of which are singletons. This specimen comes from a study of control samples from healthy donors and cancer patients. Trimming removed 4 bases from V and 8 bases from J, with 17 bases in between. Germline lookup yields CDR1 SGHAT and CDR2 FQNNGV. There are 15 residues in the CDR3. Sequencing input: blood. This chain joins TRBV11-2 and TRBJ1-4, with D possibly TRBD1 on 6 matching bases. The receptor's source is a woman aged 60-70 years in good health. CDR3 amino acids: CASSSHWTDREKLFF. CDR3 coding DNA: TGTGCCAGCAGCTCCCACTGGACAGATAGGGAAAAACTGTTTTTT.